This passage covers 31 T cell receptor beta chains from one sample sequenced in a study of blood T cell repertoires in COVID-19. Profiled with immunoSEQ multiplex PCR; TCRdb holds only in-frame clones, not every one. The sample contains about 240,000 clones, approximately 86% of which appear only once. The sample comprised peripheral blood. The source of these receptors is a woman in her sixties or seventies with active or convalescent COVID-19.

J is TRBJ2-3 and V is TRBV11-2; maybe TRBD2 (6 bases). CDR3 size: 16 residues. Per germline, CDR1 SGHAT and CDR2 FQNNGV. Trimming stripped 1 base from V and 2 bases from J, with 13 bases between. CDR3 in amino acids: CASSLAGGVVTDTQYF. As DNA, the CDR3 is TGTGCCAGCAGCTTAGCGGGCGGGGTGGTCACAGATACGCAGTATTTT.

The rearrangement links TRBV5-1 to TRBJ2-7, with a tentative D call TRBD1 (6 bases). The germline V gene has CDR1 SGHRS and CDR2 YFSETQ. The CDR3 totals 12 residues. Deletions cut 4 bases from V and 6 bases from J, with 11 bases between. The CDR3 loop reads CASSVQGSEQYF. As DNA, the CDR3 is TGCGCCAGCAGCGTACAGGGTAGCGAGCAGTACTTC.

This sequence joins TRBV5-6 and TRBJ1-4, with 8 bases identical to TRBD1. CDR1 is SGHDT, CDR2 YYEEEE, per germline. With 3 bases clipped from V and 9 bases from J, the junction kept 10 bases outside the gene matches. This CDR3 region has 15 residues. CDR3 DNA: TGTGCCAGCAGCTCCCCACCGGGACAGGCGAAAAAACTGTTTTTT. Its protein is CASSSPPGQAKKLFF.

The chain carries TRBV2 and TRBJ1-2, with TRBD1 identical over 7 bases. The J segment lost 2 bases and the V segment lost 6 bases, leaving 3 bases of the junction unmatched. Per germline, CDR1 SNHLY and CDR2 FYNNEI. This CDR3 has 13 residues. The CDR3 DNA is TGTGCCAGCAGGACAGGGAGCAACTATGGCTACACCTTC. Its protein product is CASRTGSNYGYTF.

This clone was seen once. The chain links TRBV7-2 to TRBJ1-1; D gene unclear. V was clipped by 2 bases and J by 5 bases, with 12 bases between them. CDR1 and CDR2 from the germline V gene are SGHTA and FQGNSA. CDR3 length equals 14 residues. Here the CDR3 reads CASSLISGGTEAFF. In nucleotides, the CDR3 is TGTGCCAGCAGCTTAATTTCGGGTGGGACTGAAGCTTTCTTT.

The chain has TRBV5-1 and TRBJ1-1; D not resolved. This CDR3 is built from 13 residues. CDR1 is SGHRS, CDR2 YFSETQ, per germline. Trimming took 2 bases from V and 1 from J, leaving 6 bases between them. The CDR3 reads CASSFSTNTEAFF. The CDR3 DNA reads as TGCGCCAGCAGCTTTAGCACGAACACTGAAGCTTTCTTT.

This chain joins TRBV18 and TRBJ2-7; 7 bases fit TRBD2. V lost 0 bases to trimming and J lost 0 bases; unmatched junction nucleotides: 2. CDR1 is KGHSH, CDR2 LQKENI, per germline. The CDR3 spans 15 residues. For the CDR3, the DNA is TGTGCCAGCTCACCACCAGCGGGGACCTCCTACGAGCAGTACTTC. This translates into CASSPPAGTSYEQYF.

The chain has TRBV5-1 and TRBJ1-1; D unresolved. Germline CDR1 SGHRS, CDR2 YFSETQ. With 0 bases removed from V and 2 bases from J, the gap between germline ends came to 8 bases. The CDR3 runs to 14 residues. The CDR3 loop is CASSLAQANTEAFF. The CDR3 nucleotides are TGCGCCAGCAGCTTGGCGCAGGCCAACACTGAAGCTTTCTTT.

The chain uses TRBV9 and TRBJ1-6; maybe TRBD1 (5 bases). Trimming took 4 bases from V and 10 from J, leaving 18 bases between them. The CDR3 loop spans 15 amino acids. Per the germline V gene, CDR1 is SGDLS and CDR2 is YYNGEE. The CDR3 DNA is TGTGCCAGCAGCACCCGTGGGGCCCTGGGCTCACCCCTCCACTTT. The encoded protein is CASSTRGALGSPLHF.

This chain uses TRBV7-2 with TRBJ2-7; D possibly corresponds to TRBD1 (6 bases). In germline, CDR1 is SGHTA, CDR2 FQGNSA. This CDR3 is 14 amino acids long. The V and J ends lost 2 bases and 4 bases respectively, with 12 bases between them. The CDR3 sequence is CASSLSGANYEQYF. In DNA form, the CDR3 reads TGTGCCAGCAGCTTATCAGGGGCGAATTACGAGCAGTACTTC.

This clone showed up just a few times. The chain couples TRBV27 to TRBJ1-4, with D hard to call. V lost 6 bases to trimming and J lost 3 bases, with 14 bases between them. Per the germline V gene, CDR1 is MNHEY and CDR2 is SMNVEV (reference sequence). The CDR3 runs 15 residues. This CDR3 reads CASSAFGSSNEKLFF. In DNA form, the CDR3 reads TGTGCCAGCAGCGCCTTTGGTAGCTCTAATGAAAAACTGTTTTTT.

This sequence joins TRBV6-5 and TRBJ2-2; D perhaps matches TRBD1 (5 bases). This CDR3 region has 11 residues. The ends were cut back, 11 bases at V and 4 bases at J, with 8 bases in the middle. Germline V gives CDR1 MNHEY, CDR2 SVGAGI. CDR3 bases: TGTGCCGTTAGGGGCACCGGGGAGCTGTTTTTT. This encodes CAVRGTGELFF.

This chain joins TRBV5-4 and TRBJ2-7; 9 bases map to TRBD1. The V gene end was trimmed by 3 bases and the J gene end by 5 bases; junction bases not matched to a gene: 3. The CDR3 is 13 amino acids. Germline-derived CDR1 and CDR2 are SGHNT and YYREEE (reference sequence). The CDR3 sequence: CASSSGQGNEQYF. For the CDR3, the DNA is TGTGCCAGCAGCTCCGGACAGGGGAACGAGCAGTACTTC.

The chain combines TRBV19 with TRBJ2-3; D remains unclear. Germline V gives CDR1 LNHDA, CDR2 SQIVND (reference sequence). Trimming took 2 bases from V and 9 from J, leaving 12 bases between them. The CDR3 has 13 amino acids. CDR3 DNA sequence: TGTGCCAGTAGTATAAGAGGAGTCATAACGCAGTATTTT. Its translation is CASSIRGVITQYF.

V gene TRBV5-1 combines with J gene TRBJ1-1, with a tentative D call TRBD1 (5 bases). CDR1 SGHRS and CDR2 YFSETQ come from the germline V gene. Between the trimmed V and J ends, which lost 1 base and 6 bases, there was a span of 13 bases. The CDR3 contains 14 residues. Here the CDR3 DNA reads TGCGCCAGCAGCTTGAATGGGGCTGGGGCTGAAGCTTTCTTT. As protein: CASSLNGAGAEAFF.

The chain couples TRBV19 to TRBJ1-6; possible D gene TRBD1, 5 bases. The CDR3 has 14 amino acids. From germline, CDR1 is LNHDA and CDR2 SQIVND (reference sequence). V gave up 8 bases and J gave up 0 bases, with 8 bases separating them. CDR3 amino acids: CASRGSSYNSPLHF. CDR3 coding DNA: TGTGCCAGTCGGGGGAGCTCCTATAATTCACCCCTCCACTTT.

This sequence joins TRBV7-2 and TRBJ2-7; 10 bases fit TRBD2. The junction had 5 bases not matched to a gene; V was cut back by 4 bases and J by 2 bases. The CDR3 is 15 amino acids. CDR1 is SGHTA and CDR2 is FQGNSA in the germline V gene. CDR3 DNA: TGTGCCAGCAGCTCCCTAGCGGGAGCTACCTACGAGCAGTACTTC. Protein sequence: CASSSLAGATYEQYF. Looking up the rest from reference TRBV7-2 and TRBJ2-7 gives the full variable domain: GAGVSQSPSNKVTEKGKDVELRCDPISGHTALYWYRQSLGQGLEFLIYFQGNSAPDKSGLPSDRFSAERTGGSVSTLTIQRTQQEDSAVYLCASSSLAGATYEQYFGPGTRLTVT.

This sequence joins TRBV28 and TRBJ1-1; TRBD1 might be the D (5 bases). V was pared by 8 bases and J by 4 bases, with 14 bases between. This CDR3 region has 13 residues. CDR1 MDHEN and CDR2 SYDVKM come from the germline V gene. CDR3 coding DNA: TGTGCCAGCGGCTTGACAGAGAGCACTGAAGCTTTCTTT. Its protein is CASGLTESTEAFF. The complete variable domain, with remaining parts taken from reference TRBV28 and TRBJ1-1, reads DVKVTQSSRYLVKRTGEKVFLECVQDMDHENMFWYRQDPGLGLRLIYFSYDVKMKEKGDIPEGYSVSREKKERFSLILESASTNQTSMYLCASGLTESTEAFFGQGTRLTVV.

CDR3 loop: CASTLGVTGELFF. As DNA, the CDR3 is TGCGCCAGCACTCTCGGGGTCACCGGGGAGCTGTTTTTT. The chain joins TRBV10-2 to TRBJ2-2; TRBD2 might be the D (5 bases). The CDR3 runs to 13 residues. CDR1 and CDR2 (germline): WSHSY, SAAADI. V gave up 7 bases and J gave up 4 bases, with 10 bases separating them.

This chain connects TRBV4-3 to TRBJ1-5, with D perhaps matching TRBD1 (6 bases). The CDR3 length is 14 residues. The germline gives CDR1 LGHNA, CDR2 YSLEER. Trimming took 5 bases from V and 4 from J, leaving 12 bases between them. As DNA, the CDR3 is TGCGCCAGCAGCGAATCAGGGGAGAATCAGCCCCAGCATTTT. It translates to CASSESGENQPQHF.

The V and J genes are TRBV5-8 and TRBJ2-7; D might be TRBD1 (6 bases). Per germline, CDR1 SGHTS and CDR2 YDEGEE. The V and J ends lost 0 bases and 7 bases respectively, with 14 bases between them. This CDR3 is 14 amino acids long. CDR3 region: CASSLDTGLGEQYF. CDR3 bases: TGTGCCAGCAGCTTGGATACAGGGCTGGGTGAGCAGTACTTC.

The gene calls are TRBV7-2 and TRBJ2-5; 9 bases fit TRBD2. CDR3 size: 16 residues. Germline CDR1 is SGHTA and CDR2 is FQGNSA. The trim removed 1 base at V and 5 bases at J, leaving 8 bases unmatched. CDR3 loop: CASSLVGGGARETQYF. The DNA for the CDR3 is TGTGCCAGCAGCTTAGTTGGCGGGGGGGCCAGGGAGACCCAGTACTTC.

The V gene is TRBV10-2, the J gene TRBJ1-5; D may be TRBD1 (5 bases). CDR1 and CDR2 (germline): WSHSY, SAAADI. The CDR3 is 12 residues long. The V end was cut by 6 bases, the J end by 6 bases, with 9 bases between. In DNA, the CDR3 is TGCGCCAGCAGGACCGGGGGTCAGCCCCAGCATTTT. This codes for CASRTGGQPQHF.

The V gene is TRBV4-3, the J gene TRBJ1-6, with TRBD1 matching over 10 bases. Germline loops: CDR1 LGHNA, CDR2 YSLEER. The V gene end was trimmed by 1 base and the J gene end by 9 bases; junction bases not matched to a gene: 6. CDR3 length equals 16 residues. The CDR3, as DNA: TGCGCCAGCAGCCAAGGTGGGGGACAGGGGAGTTCACCCCTCCACTTT. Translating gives CASSQGGGQGSSPLHF.

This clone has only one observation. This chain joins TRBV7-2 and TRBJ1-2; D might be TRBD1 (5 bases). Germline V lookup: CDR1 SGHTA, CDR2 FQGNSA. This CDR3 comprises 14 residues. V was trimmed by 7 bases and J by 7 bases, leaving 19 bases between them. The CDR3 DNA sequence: TGTGCCAGCACCATTGCGGGGGTGCGTTCTGGCTACACCTTC. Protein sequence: CASTIAGVRSGYTF. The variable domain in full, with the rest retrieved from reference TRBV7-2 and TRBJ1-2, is GAGVSQSPSNKVTEKGKDVELRCDPISGHTALYWYRQSLGQGLEFLIYFQGNSAPDKSGLPSDRFSAERTGGSVSTLTIQRTQQEDSAVYLCASTIAGVRSGYTFGSGTRLTVV.

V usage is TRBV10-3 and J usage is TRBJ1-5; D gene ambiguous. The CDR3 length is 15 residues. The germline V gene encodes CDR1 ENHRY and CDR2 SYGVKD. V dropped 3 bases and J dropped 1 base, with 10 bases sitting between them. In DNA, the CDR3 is TGTGCCATCAGTGACCGACTGGAGAGCAATCAGCCCCAGCATTTT. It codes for CAISDRLESNQPQHF.

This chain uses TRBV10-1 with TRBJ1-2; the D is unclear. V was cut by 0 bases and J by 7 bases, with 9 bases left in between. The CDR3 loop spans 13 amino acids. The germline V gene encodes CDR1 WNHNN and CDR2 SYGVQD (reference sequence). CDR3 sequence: CASSESVRGGYTF. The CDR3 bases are TGCGCCAGCAGTGAGTCGGTCCGGGGTGGCTACACCTTC.

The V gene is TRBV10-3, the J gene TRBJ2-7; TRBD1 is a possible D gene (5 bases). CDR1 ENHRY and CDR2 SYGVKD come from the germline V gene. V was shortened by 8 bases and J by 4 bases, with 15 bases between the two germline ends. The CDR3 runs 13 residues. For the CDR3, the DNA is TGTGCCATCGCCCCCGACAGAAATTACGAGCAGTACTTC. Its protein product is CAIAPDRNYEQYF.

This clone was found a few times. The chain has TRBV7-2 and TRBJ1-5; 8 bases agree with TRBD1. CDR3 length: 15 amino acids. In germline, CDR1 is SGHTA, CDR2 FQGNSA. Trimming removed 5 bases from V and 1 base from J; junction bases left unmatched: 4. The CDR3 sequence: CASSTRTGSNQPQHF. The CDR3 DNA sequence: TGTGCCAGCAGCACCCGGACAGGGAGCAATCAGCCCCAGCATTTT.

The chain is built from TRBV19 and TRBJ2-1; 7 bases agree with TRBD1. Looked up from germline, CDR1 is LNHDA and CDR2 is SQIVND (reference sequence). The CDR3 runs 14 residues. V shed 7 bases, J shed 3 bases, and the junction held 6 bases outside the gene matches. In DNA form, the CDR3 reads TGTGCCAGTACCCTCGCAGGGGGCTACAATGAGCAGTTCTTC. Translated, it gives CASTLAGGYNEQFF.

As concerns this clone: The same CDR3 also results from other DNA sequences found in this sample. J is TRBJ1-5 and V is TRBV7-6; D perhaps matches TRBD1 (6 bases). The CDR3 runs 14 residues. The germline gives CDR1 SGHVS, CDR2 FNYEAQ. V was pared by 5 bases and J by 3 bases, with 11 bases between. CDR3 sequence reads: CASSPTGTNQPQHF. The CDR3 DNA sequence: TGTGCCAGCAGCCCTACAGGGACCAATCAGCCCCAGCATTTT.